This entry features one T cell receptor (beta chain) sequence. The data derive from a study of blood T cell repertoires in COVID-19. The overall study: COVID-19 samples collected from the United States, Italy and Spain covered acute and convalescent phases. PBMCs, B-cell-depleted T cells, or T cells provided the cDNA or gDNA that made up the material.

This CDR3 comprises 14 residues. The trim removed 4 bases at V and 4 bases at J, leaving 3 bases unmatched. Germline loops: CDR1 ENHRY, CDR2 SYGVKD. Original methodology: Reference gene primer amplification in the assay estimated nucleated cell counts. Measured with immunoSEQ multiplex PCR; TCRdb has only the in-frame clones, and not every one. That table furnishes V, J and clone size, whereas the DNA furnished D and trimming. The sample comprises 200,000 to 300,000 clones, about 90% of which are singletons, and about 1.6% rests with the top ten. The chain employs TRBV10-3 and TRBJ1-5; TRBD1 matches at 8 bases. The specimen was peripheral blood. The receptor's source is a woman between 40 and 55 years old who had recovered from COVID-19. The CDR3 sequence: CAISGDRGNQPQHF. CDR3 coding DNA: TGTGCCATCAGTGGCGACAGGGGTAATCAGCCCCAGCATTTT.